Each of the 26 T cell receptor beta chains below was sequenced from the same sample in a study of blood T cell repertoires in COVID-19. This table comes from immunoSEQ multiplex PCR, and its TCRdb copy is limited to in-frame clones, with some not included. This table holds more than 80,000 clones, approximately 86% found once. Source material: peripheral blood. These receptor sequences come from a man older than 75 with acute or convalescent COVID-19.

This CDR3 is CASSPRGSPTDTQYF. CDR3 nucleotide sequence: TGTGCCAGTAGTCCCCGGGGGTCACCCACAGATACGCAGTATTTT. The J gene is TRBJ2-3, the V gene TRBV19, with TRBD2 as a possible D gene (6 bases). Germline CDR1 is LNHDA and CDR2 is SQIVND (reference sequence). The length of the CDR3 is 15 residues. V lost 5 bases, J lost 2 bases, and 14 bases lay in between.

CDR3 residues: CASSIDRVHTEAFF. The CDR3 DNA reads as TGCGCCAGCAGCATAGACAGGGTCCACACTGAAGCTTTCTTT. This rearrangement joins TRBV5-1 to TRBJ1-1, with 7 bases that match TRBD1. This CDR3 comprises 14 residues. Germline CDR1 is SGHRS and CDR2 is YFSETQ. The ends lost 4 bases at V and 3 bases at J; junction bases unmatched: 6.

The J gene is TRBJ2-3, the V gene TRBV7-9; TRBD1 matches 7 bases. V lost 3 bases and J lost 2; bases outside the gene matches: 5. Germline CDR1 SEHNR, CDR2 FQNEAQ (reference sequence). The CDR3 sequence is 15 residues long. This CDR3 is CASSLGQRATDTQYF. CDR3 bases: TGTGCCAGCAGCTTGGGACAGAGGGCCACAGATACGCAGTATTTT.

The rearrangement links TRBV18 to TRBJ2-6; TRBD2 is a possible D gene (6 bases). Trimming shortened V by 6 bases and J by 0 bases, and 12 bases separated the two germline ends. The CDR3 consists of 16 residues. Germline V CDR1 and CDR2: KGHSH, LQKENI. The CDR3 spells CASSRDLNSGANVLTF. The CDR3 DNA reads as TGTGCCAGCTCGCGGGACTTGAACTCTGGGGCCAACGTCCTGACTTTC.

This clone was found once. V gene TRBV12-5 combines with J gene TRBJ1-5, with 8 bases aligning to TRBD1. Trimming removed 6 bases from V and 5 bases from J; junction bases left unmatched: 3. This CDR3 is 13 amino acids long. Germline V gene data show CDR1 as LGHNT and CDR2 as FRNRAP. CDR3 in DNA: TGTGCTAGTGGGGCGACAGGGGATCAGCCCCAGCATTTT. Encoded protein: CASGATGDQPQHF.

The chain is built from TRBV4-2 and TRBJ2-3, with a possible D match to TRBD2 (6 bases). CDR3 length: 14 amino acids. The germline V gene has CDR1 LGHNA and CDR2 YNFKEQ. V was shortened by 6 bases and J by 0 bases, with 10 bases between the two germline ends. CDR3 residues: CASRGGLSTDTQYF. In DNA form, the CDR3 reads TGTGCCAGCAGGGGGGGACTCAGCACAGATACGCAGTATTTT.

The chain combines TRBV14 with TRBJ2-7; D is perhaps TRBD1 (5 bases). V was pared by 3 bases and J by 5 bases, with 11 bases between. Germline lookup yields CDR1 SGHDN and CDR2 FVKESK. The CDR3 contains 13 residues. CDR3 bases: TGTGCCAGCAGCCAGGTCAGGGTAGACGAGCAGTACTTC. This encodes CASSQVRVDEQYF.

The chain is built from TRBV5-8 and TRBJ2-3; the match to TRBD2 covers 14 bases. From germline, CDR1 is SGHTS and CDR2 YDEGEE. V shed 3 bases and J 3 bases; nucleotides not matched to a gene: 3. The CDR3 totals 16 residues. Here the CDR3 DNA reads TGTGCCAGCAGCTGGGGGACTAGCGGGAGAACAGATACGCAGTATTTT. Its translation is CASSWGTSGRTDTQYF.

The J gene is TRBJ2-7, the V gene TRBV6-2 or TRBV6-3, with D possibly being TRBD2 (7 bases). This CDR3 is 16 amino acids long. The germline CDR1 and CDR2 sequences are MNHEY and SVGEGT. V lost 0 bases and J 5 bases, leaving 17 bases between the germline ends. CDR3 region: CASSYSLGGRGNEQYF. The CDR3 region has the DNA TGTGCCAGCAGTTACTCGCTCGGGGGGCGCGGAAACGAGCAGTACTTC.

CDR3 in DNA: TGCGCCAGCAGCCAAGATCCCGTAGCGGGATGGGGCTACAATGAGCAGTTCTTC. Amino acid sequence: CASSQDPVAGWGYNEQFF. The V call is TRBV4-1, the J call TRBJ2-1, with 8 bases aligning to TRBD2. Germline assignment: CDR1 MGHRA and CDR2 YSYEKL. The length of the CDR3 is 18 residues. V lost 0 bases, J lost 3 bases, and 10 bases stayed unmatched.

J is TRBJ1-1 and V is TRBV10-3; possible D gene TRBD1, 5 bases. V lost 5 bases, J lost 2 bases, and 12 bases lay in between. The V gene's germline CDR1 is ENHRY and CDR2 SYGVKD. The CDR3 loop spans 14 amino acids. The CDR3 is CAISYQGSNTEAFF. CDR3 coding DNA: TGTGCCATCAGTTATCAGGGCAGTAACACTGAAGCTTTCTTT.

This chain connects TRBV29-1 to TRBJ2-7, with TRBD1 matching over 11 bases. Germline V gene data show CDR1 as SQVTM and CDR2 as ANQGSEA. The CDR3 covers 14 residues. Trimming cost V 6 bases and J 7 bases; bases outside gene matches: 11. The chain's CDR3 is CSVEQDRGRREQYF. The CDR3 nucleotides read TGCAGCGTGGAACAGGACAGGGGGCGCCGGGAGCAGTACTTC.

CDR3 nucleotide sequence: TGTGCCAGCAGCCTTACGGGATCTGGGGAAAAACTGTTTTTT. Translating gives CASSLTGSGEKLFF. V and J are TRBV7-2 and TRBJ1-4, with no clear D. In germline, CDR1 is SGHTA, CDR2 FQGNSA. V dropped 5 bases and J dropped 8 bases, with 15 bases sitting between them. The CDR3 loop spans 14 amino acids. The variable domain in full, completed from reference TRBV7-2 and TRBJ1-4, reads GAGVSQSPSNKVTEKGKDVELRCDPISGHTALYWYRQSLGQGLEFLIYFQGNSAPDKSGLPSDRFSAERTGGSVSTLTIQRTQQEDSAVYLCASSLTGSGEKLFFGSGTQLSVL.

The chain recombines TRBV11-3 with TRBJ2-2, with D tentatively TRBD1 (6 bases). V was clipped by 5 bases and J by 6 bases, with 13 bases between them. The CDR3 is 14 amino acids. Germline CDR1 reads SGHNT; CDR2 reads YENEEA. For the CDR3, the DNA is TGTGCCAGCAGCCAGGGGCCATGGTCCGGGGAGCTGTTTTTT. It codes for CASSQGPWSGELFF.

The genes are TRBV21-1 and TRBJ1-5; the table's D gene call, TRBD1, was not cross checked with the DNA. TRBV21-1 is shown as a pseudogene. The CDR3 covers 16 residues. The CDR3 nucleotides read TGTGCCAGCAGTTACCCTGGGCAGGTAAGCAATCAGCCCCAGCATTTT. This encodes CASSYPGQVSNQPQHF.

CDR3: CASSRSGGENSPLHF. The CDR3 coding sequence is TGTGCCAGCTCACGATCAGGGGGCGAAAATTCACCCCTCCACTTT. The chain combines TRBV18 with TRBJ1-6; 8 positions agree with TRBD1. With 4 bases clipped from V and 7 bases from J, the junction kept 6 bases outside the gene matches. CDR1 and CDR2 from the germline V gene are KGHSH and LQKENI. The CDR3 spans 15 residues.

The chain links TRBV20-1 to TRBJ2-5, with 7 nucleotides matching TRBD1. The CDR3 runs 17 residues. Germline V gene lookup returns CDR1 DFQATT and CDR2 SNEGSKA (reference sequence). Germline trimming cut 3 bases from V and 5 bases from J; bases unmatched to any gene: 18. CDR3 in amino acids: CSASGQVDLSVQETQYF. CDR3 DNA sequence: TGCAGTGCTAGTGGACAGGTTGATTTAAGCGTACAGGAGACCCAGTACTTC.

The V and J genes are TRBV28 and TRBJ2-3; the D is unclear. The CDR3 is made up of 13 amino acids. Trimming took off 5 bases at V and 6 bases at J, with 12 bases between the two ends. CDR1 is MDHEN, CDR2 SYDVKM, per germline. The CDR3 reads CASSDTFSDTQYF. The CDR3 DNA reads TGTGCCAGCAGTGACACCTTCTCGGATACGCAGTATTTT.

The chain combines TRBV5-1 with TRBJ2-7; D is unresolved. This CDR3 is 13 amino acids long. Trimming took 4 bases from V and 5 from J, leaving 13 bases between them. Germline assignment: CDR1 SGHRS and CDR2 YFSETQ. In DNA form, the CDR3 reads TGCGCCAGCAGCCCACCGGTCGTGCACGAGCAGTACTTC. It yields the protein CASSPPVVHEQYF.

The chain employs TRBV2 and TRBJ1-5; 10 bases align to TRBD1. CDR1 is SNHLY and CDR2 is FYNNEI in the germline V gene. J was trimmed by 6 bases and V by 3 bases; bases with no gene match: 2. The CDR3 runs to 14 residues. CDR3 amino acids: CASSEGQGSQPQHF. The CDR3 coding sequence is TGTGCCAGCAGTGAGGGACAGGGGAGTCAGCCCCAGCATTTT. The whole variable domain, remainder taken from reference TRBV2 and TRBJ1-5, is EPEVTQTPSHQVTQMGQEVILRCVPISNHLYFYWYRQILGQKVEFLVSFYNNEISEKSEIFDDQFSVERPDGSNFTLKIRSTKLEDSAMYFCASSEGQGSQPQHFGDGTRLSIL.

The chain carries TRBV12-3 or TRBV12-4 and TRBJ1-6; 8 nucleotides align to TRBD1. With V trimmed by 4 bases and J by 9 bases, 2 bases remained unmatched. The CDR3 has 13 amino acids. CDR3 region: CASSSGGLSPLHF. The CDR3 region has the DNA TGTGCCAGCAGTTCAGGGGGCCTTTCACCCCTCCACTTT.

The chain has TRBV7-9 and TRBJ2-1, with 8 bases that match TRBD2. The CDR3 has 16 amino acids. Germline CDR1 SEHNR, CDR2 FQNEAQ (reference sequence). V gave up 4 bases and J gave up 7 bases; unmatched junction bases: 12. The chain's CDR3 is CASSSGGTPVRNEQFF. DNA for the CDR3: TGTGCCAGCAGCTCGGGGGGGACCCCCGTGAGGAATGAGCAGTTCTTC.

The chain combines TRBV2 with TRBJ2-7, with a tentative D call TRBD1 (5 bases). This CDR3 contains 13 residues. In germline, CDR1 is SNHLY, CDR2 FYNNEI. V gave up 7 bases and J gave up 2 bases, with 12 bases separating them. The chain's CDR3 is CASNPDNPYEQYF. For the CDR3, the DNA is TGTGCCAGCAACCCGGACAACCCCTACGAGCAGTACTTC.

The chain is built from TRBV5-1 and TRBJ1-1; TRBD1 matches at 9 bases. CDR3 length: 15 amino acids. The ends lost 0 bases at V and 5 bases at J; junction bases unmatched: 5. CDR1 is SGHRS and CDR2 is YFSETQ in the germline V gene. CDR3 region: CASSLVGQGLTEAFF. The CDR3 DNA sequence: TGCGCCAGCAGCTTGGTAGGACAGGGGTTGACTGAAGCTTTCTTT. The variable domain in full, completed from reference TRBV5-1 and TRBJ1-1, reads KAGVTQTPRYLIKTRGQQVTLSCSPISGHRSVSWYQQTPGQGLQFLFEYFSETQRNKGNFPGRFSGRQFSNSRSEMNVSTLELGDSALYLCASSLVGQGLTEAFFGQGTRLTVV.

This clone was counted only a few times. This sequence joins TRBV6-5 and TRBJ1-2; 8 positions match TRBD1. This CDR3 is 15 amino acids long. V was clipped by 8 bases and J by 7 bases; unmatched bases: 15. Germline V lookup: CDR1 MNHEY, CDR2 SVGAGI. The CDR3 DNA sequence: TGTGCCAGCTTGGCGAGGCGACAGGGGCAGGGTGGCTACACCTTC. Its translation is CASLARRQGQGGYTF.

This chain connects TRBV28 to TRBJ1-1, with TRBD1 matching over 7 bases. CDR3 size: 14 residues. The J segment lost 0 bases and the V segment lost 6 bases, leaving 4 bases of the junction unmatched. In germline, CDR1 is MDHEN, CDR2 SYDVKM. CDR3 DNA sequence: TGTGCCAGCAGAGGGGGCCACATGAACACTGAAGCTTTCTTT. Its translation is CASRGGHMNTEAFF.